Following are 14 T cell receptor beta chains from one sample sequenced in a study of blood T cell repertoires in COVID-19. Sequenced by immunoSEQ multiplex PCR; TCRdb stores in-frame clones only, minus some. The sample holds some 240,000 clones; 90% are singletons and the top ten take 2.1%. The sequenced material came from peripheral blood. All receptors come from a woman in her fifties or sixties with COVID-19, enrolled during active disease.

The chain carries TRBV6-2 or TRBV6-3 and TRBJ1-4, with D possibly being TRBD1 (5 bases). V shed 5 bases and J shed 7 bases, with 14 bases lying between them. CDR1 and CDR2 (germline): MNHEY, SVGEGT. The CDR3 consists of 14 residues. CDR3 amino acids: CASSRGGRSEKLFF. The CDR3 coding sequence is TGTGCCAGCAGTAGGGGTGGGCGCAGTGAAAAACTGTTTTTT.

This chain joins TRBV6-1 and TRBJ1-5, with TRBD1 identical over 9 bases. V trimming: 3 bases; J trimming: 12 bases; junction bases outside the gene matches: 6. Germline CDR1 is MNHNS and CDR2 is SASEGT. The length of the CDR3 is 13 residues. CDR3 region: CASSDQNRGLQHF. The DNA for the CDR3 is TGTGCCAGCAGTGACCAGAACAGGGGGCTCCAGCATTTT.

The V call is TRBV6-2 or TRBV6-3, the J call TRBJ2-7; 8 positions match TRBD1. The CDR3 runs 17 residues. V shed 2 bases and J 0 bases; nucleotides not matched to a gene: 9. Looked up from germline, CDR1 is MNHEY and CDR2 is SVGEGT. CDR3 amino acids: CASSYGGTGHLSYEQYF. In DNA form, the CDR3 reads TGTGCCAGCAGTTACGGTGGGACAGGTCACCTCTCCTACGAGCAGTACTTC.

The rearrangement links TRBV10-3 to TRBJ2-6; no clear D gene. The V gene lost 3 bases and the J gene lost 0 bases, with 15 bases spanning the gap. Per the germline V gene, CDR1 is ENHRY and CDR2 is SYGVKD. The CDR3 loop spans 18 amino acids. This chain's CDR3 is CAISDAGLAYSGANVLTF. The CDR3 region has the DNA TGTGCCATCAGTGATGCAGGCCTGGCCTACTCTGGGGCCAACGTCCTGACTTTC.

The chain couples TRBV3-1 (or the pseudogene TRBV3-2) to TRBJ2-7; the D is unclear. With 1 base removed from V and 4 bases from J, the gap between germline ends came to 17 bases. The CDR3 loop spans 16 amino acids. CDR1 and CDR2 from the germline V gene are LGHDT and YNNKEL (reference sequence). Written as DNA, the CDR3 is TGTGCCAGCAGCCAAGTCCCCACTGAGGAATGGTACGAGCAGTACTTC. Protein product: CASSQVPTEEWYEQYF.

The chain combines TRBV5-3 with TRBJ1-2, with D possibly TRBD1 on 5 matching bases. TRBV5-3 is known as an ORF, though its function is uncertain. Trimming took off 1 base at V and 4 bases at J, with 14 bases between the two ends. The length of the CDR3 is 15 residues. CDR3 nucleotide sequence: TGTGCCAGAAGCTTGTTCAGGGCAGCTAGCTATGGCTACACCTTC. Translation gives CARSLFRAASYGYTF.

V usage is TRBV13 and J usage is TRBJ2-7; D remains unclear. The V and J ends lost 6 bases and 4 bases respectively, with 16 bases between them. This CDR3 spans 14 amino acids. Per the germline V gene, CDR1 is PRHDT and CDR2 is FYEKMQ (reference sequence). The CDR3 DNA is TGTGCCAGCAGATCTTCATTACAGTCATACGAGCAGTACTTC. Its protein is CASRSSLQSYEQYF.

The CDR3 reads CSARNREKLFF. CDR3 nucleotide sequence: TGCAGTGCTAGAAATCGGGAAAAACTGTTTTTT. This chain joins TRBV20-1 and TRBJ1-4; D remains unclear. This CDR3 has 11 residues. Trimming removed 2 bases at V and 8 bases at J, with 6 bases between. Germline-derived CDR1 and CDR2 are DFQATT and SNEGSKA (reference sequence).

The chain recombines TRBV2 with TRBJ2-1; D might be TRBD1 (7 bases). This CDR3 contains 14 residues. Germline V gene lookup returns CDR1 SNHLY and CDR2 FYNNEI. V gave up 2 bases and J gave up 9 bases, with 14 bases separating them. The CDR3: CASSENRQGGEQFF. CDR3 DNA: TGTGCCAGCAGTGAAAATCGGCAGGGGGGTGAGCAGTTCTTC.

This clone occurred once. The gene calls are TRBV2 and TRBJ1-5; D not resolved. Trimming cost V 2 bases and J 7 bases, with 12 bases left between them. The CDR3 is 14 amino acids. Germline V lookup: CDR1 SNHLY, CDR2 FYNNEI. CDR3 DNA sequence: TGTGCCAGCAGTGAATTAGCGGCCGGACAGCCCCAGCATTTT. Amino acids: CASSELAAGQPQHF.

In DNA, the CDR3 is TGCGCCAGCAGTCAACCGACTCACAGGGCTGAAGCTTTCTTT. This encodes CASSQPTHRAEAFF. The genes are TRBV23-1 and TRBJ1-1; the D gene is possibly TRBD1 (6 bases). TRBV23-1 is filed as an ORF, its function uncertain. V was clipped by 2 bases and J by 6 bases, with 13 bases between them. This CDR3 contains 14 residues.

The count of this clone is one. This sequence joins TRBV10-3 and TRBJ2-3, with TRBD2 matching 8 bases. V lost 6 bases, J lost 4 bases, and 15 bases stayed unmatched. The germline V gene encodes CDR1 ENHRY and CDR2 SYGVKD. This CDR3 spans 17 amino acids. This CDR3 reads CAIRLALGGVSPDTQYF. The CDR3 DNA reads TGTGCCATCAGGCTTGCGCTCGGGGGGGTATCCCCAGATACGCAGTATTTT.

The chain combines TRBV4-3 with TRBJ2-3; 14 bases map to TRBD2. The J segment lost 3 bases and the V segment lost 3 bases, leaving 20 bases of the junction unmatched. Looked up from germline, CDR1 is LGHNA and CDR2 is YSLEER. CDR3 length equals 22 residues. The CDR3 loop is CASSHSWTSGGLGRSGTDTQYF. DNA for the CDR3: TGCGCCAGCAGCCACTCCTGGACTAGCGGGGGGTTAGGACGTTCGGGGACAGATACGCAGTATTTT.

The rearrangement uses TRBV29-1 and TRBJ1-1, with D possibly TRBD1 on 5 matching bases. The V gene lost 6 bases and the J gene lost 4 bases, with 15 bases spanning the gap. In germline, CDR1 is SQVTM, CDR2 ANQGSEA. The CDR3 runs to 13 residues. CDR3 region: CSVGGRAVTEAFF. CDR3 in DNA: TGCAGCGTAGGCGGCAGGGCGGTCACTGAAGCTTTCTTT.